This T cell receptor beta chain comes out of a study of CD8+ T cells in alopecia areata. Treatment noted: oral pan-JAK inhibitor, 5-10 mg twice daily. Researchers took lesional scalp punch biopsies and peripheral blood from people who were alopecia areata patients. cDNA prepared by RNA extraction and subsequent reverse transcription served as the template for sequencing. The protocol was immunoSEQ multiplex PCR, while the TCRdb copy is restricted to in-frame clones and leaves out a portion. This table has roughly 120,000 clones, around 54% appearing once. Study results and caveats: Greater clonality was observed in lesional scalp samples, especially alopecia totalis/universalis, versus normal scalp.

A few counts support this clone. Its target is not known. V was clipped by 4 bases and J by 0 bases, with 13 bases between them. Germline CDR1 is LGHNA and CDR2 is YNFKEQ. The CDR3 has 16 amino acids. The rearrangement joins TRBV4-2 to TRBJ2-1; tentative D call: TRBD2 (6 bases). The TCR comes from a human donor with alopecia areata. The sample consisted of CD4+ T cells sorted from blood, taken at week 24, from a patient treated with tofacitinib. For the CDR3, the DNA is TGTGCCAGCAGCCCCCCGGGGGAGAGCTCCTACAATGAGCAGTTCTTC. This encodes CASSPPGESSYNEQFF.